One and the same sample provided the 28 T cell receptor beta chains below, sequenced in a study of cytomegalovirus exposure and HLA in healthy donors. The primer mix had 60 Vbeta and 13 Jbeta primers. Method: immunoSEQ multiplex PCR; TCRdb's copy keeps in-frame clones and lacks some. This table holds some 180,000 clones, around 74% found once. Material for sequencing was PBMCs. These receptors originate from a male donor in good health and CMV-seronegative.

In this sample, this clone turned up a few times. The rearrangement uses TRBV9 and TRBJ2-3, with D possibly matching TRBD2 (5 bases). From germline, CDR1 is SGDLS and CDR2 YYNGEE. The CDR3 sequence is 12 residues long. The V gene lost 3 bases and the J gene lost 7 bases, with 9 bases spanning the gap. For the CDR3, the DNA is TGTGCCAGCAGCGCCGGGGAACATACGCAGTATTTT. Amino acid sequence: CASSAGEHTQYF.

CDR3 DNA: TGTGCCAGCAGTTTGTACTCTATCTCGGATGAAAAACTGTTTTTT. It yields the protein CASSLYSISDEKLFF. The V and J genes are TRBV28 and TRBJ1-4; D gene ambiguous. CDR1 and CDR2 (germline): MDHEN, SYDVKM. The ends were cut back, 3 bases at V and 6 bases at J, with 14 bases in the middle. The CDR3 is 15 residues long.

The CDR3: CATRQGSSNQPQHF. CDR3 sequence (DNA): TGTGCCACCAGACAGGGGTCCAGCAATCAGCCCCAGCATTTT. The rearrangement joins TRBV28 to TRBJ1-5, with 8 bases aligning to TRBD1. The length of the CDR3 is 14 residues. CDR1 and CDR2 (germline): MDHEN, SYDVKM. The V segment lost 10 bases and the J segment 1 base; nucleotides outside the gene matches: 6.

In this sample, this clone turned up once. The chain joins TRBV11-2 to TRBJ2-7; D ambiguous. Trimming cost V 5 bases and J 0 bases, with 8 bases left between them. In germline, CDR1 is SGHAT, CDR2 FQNNGV. This CDR3 region has 13 residues. In nucleotides, the CDR3 is TGTGCCAGCAGCCCCTATACCTCCTACGAGCAGTACTTC. This translates into CASSPYTSYEQYF.

The V and J genes are TRBV6-4 and TRBJ2-1; maybe TRBD1 (6 bases). The CDR3 is 15 residues long. The germline V gene has CDR1 MRHNA and CDR2 SNTAGT. The V end lost 2 bases, the J end lost 10 bases, and 18 bases lay between the germline ends. As DNA, the CDR3 is TGTGCCAGCAGTGACCGTGGGGATCTAACAGGGGAGCAGTTCTTC. It translates to CASSDRGDLTGEQFF.

The chain combines TRBV27 with TRBJ1-2, with 8 bases that match TRBD1. The CDR3 consists of 13 residues. Per germline, CDR1 MNHEY and CDR2 SMNVEV (reference sequence). J lost 10 bases, V lost 3 bases, and 7 bases had no gene match. The CDR3 DNA reads as TGTGCCAGCAGTTTGCTTACAGGGGGAGACTACACCTTC. This codes for CASSLLTGGDYTF.

The chain joins TRBV5-6 to TRBJ2-7; D is undetermined. CDR3 length equals 12 residues. Germline assignment: CDR1 SGHDT and CDR2 YYEEEE. Trimming removed 3 bases from V and 0 bases from J, with 4 bases in between. DNA of the CDR3: TGTGCCAGCAGCTCCCTCTCCTACGAGCAGTACTTC. Translated, it gives CASSSLSYEQYF.

This clone was observed a few times. The rearrangement joins TRBV11-2 to TRBJ2-1; D not certain. Germline V gene data show CDR1 as SGHAT and CDR2 as FQNNGV. The CDR3 spans 16 residues. V lost 8 bases, J lost 0 bases, and 17 bases lay in between. CDR3 sequence (DNA): TGTGCCAGCCTGAGGAGAATGGGTGGCTCCTACAATGAGCAGTTCTTC. It yields the protein CASLRRMGGSYNEQFF.

The V call is TRBV27, the J call TRBJ1-4; D not resolved. CDR1 and CDR2 (germline): MNHEY, SMNVEV (reference sequence). Deletions cut 4 bases from V and 7 bases from J, with 10 bases between. The CDR3 is 13 residues long. The CDR3 sequence: CASSYVSGEKLFF. Written as DNA, the CDR3 is TGTGCCAGCAGTTATGTTTCCGGTGAAAAACTGTTTTTT.

The chain recombines TRBV6-6 with TRBJ2-7; 8 bases agree with TRBD1. With 6 bases clipped from V and 3 bases from J, the junction kept 7 bases outside the gene matches. There are 14 residues in the CDR3. The germline gives CDR1 MNHNY, CDR2 SVGAGI (reference sequence). CDR3 in DNA: TGTGCCAGCAGCCCCCGGACAGGGTTCTACGAGCAGTACTTC. It codes for CASSPRTGFYEQYF.

The chain uses TRBV6-1 and TRBJ2-7; D remains unclear. The CDR3 runs 11 residues. The germline V gene encodes CDR1 MNHNS and CDR2 SASEGT. V gave up 1 base and J gave up 6 bases, with 4 bases separating them. The CDR3 DNA follows: TGTGCCAGCAGTGAAGTATTCGAGCAGTACTTC. Translating it yields CASSEVFEQYF.

The chain couples TRBV11-2 to TRBJ1-5, with D hard to call. Germline V lookup: CDR1 SGHAT, CDR2 FQNNGV. The ends were cut back, 1 base at V and 0 bases at J, with 7 bases in the middle. CDR3 length: 15 residues. The CDR3 sequence is CASSLAPYSNQPQHF. The CDR3 bases are TGTGCCAGCAGCTTAGCACCCTATAGCAATCAGCCCCAGCATTTT.

The chain carries TRBV6-5 and TRBJ1-1, with D unresolved. Trimming stripped 8 bases from V and 7 bases from J, with 17 bases between. This CDR3 comprises 13 residues. The V gene's germline CDR1 is MNHEY and CDR2 SVGAGI. CDR3 region: CASSPGRVGEAFF. In DNA, the CDR3 is TGTGCCAGCTCCCCCGGGAGGGTAGGTGAAGCTTTCTTT.

The V gene is TRBV7-2, the J gene TRBJ2-1; 7 bases agree with TRBD2. This CDR3 has 15 residues. CDR1 is SGHTA, CDR2 FQGNSA, per germline. Trimming took 1 base from V and 4 from J; bases not matched to a gene: 4. The CDR3 here is CASSLGLAEYNEQFF. The CDR3 region has the DNA TGTGCCAGCAGCTTAGGACTAGCAGAATACAATGAGCAGTTCTTC.

The V gene is TRBV28, the J gene TRBJ1-1; D is undetermined. The CDR3 has 14 amino acids. V lost 4 bases and J lost 5, with 14 bases in between. The germline CDR1 and CDR2 sequences are MDHEN and SYDVKM. The CDR3 DNA sequence: TGTGCCAGCAGTTCCGGAGCGGTGGGGACTGAAGCTTTCTTT. It codes for CASSSGAVGTEAFF.

This chain uses TRBV2 with TRBJ2-2; D perhaps matches TRBD1 (5 bases). The CDR3 covers 13 residues. V lost 4 bases, J lost 3 bases, and 6 bases lay in between. Looked up from germline, CDR1 is SNHLY and CDR2 is FYNNEI. The CDR3 region is CASSGQYTGELFF. CDR3 DNA: TGTGCCAGCAGTGGACAGTACACCGGGGAGCTGTTTTTT.

This sequence joins TRBV28 and TRBJ2-7; tentatively, D is TRBD2 (6 bases). The CDR3 contains 15 residues. Per germline, CDR1 MDHEN and CDR2 SYDVKM. Trimming took 4 bases from V and 2 from J, leaving 15 bases between them. The DNA of the CDR3 is TGTGCCAGCAGTTCAACGGACTATACACCCTACGAGCAGTACTTC. Translated: CASSSTDYTPYEQYF.

The rearrangement joins TRBV19 to TRBJ1-5, with D possibly TRBD1 on 5 matching bases. This CDR3 comprises 18 residues. Between the trimmed V and J ends, which lost 6 bases and 7 bases, there was a span of 28 bases. Germline V lookup: CDR1 LNHDA, CDR2 SQIVND (reference sequence). This chain's CDR3 is CASRGLQDWSQVEQPQHF. The CDR3 DNA reads TGTGCCAGTAGGGGATTACAGGATTGGAGTCAGGTCGAACAGCCCCAGCATTTT.

The chain combines TRBV19 with TRBJ2-1, with TRBD2 identical over 9 bases. The CDR3 sequence is 14 residues long. The germline CDR1 and CDR2 sequences are LNHDA and SQIVND (reference sequence). Trimming removed 6 bases from V and 9 bases from J; junction bases left unmatched: 9. CDR3 DNA sequence: TGTGCCAGTAGGGCTAGCGGGAATAGTCCTGAGCAGTTCTTC. Translating gives CASRASGNSPEQFF. The full variable domain, in which reference TRBV19 and TRBJ2-1 provide the parts outside the CDR3, is DGGITQSPKYLFRKEGQNVTLSCEQNLNHDAMYWYRQDPGQGLRLIYYSQIVNDFQKGDIAEGYSVSREKKESFPLTVTSAQKNPTAFYLCASRASGNSPEQFFGPGTRLTVL.

The rearrangement links TRBV7-9 to TRBJ2-3; 8 bases fit TRBD2. The CDR3 spans 16 residues. The V gene end was trimmed by 5 bases and the J gene end by 4 bases; junction bases not matched to a gene: 11. Germline CDR1 reads SEHNR; CDR2 reads FQNEAQ (reference sequence). The CDR3 DNA reads TGTGCCAGCAGCCCCCGAGGTAGCGGGGTGGCAGATACGCAGTATTTT. Translated, it gives CASSPRGSGVADTQYF. Combining the CDR3 with reference TRBV7-9 and TRBJ2-3 gives the whole variable domain DTGVSQNPRHKITKRGQNVTFRCDPISEHNRLYWYRQTLGQGPEFLTYFQNEAQLEKSRLLSDRFSAERPKGSFSTLEIQRTEQGDSAMYLCASSPRGSGVADTQYFGPGTRLTVL.

The chain recombines TRBV19 with TRBJ1-5, with D possibly TRBD1 on 6 matching bases. V lost 2 bases, J lost 6 bases, and 14 bases lay in between. The CDR3 has 15 residues. Germline V gives CDR1 LNHDA, CDR2 SQIVND (reference sequence). The CDR3 nucleotides are TGTGCCAGTAGTATAACTCCAGGGGCCCTTCAGCCCCAGCATTTT. Residues: CASSITPGALQPQHF. Drawing the rest from reference TRBV19 and TRBJ1-5, the complete variable domain is DGGITQSPKYLFRKEGQNVTLSCEQNLNHDAMYWYRQDPGQGLRLIYYSQIVNDFQKGDIAEGYSVSREKKESFPLTVTSAQKNPTAFYLCASSITPGALQPQHFGDGTRLSIL.

The chain employs TRBV2 and TRBJ1-5, with D perhaps matching TRBD1 (5 bases). Trimming removed 7 bases at V and 0 bases at J, with 10 bases between. This CDR3 comprises 14 residues. CDR1 and CDR2 (germline): SNHLY, FYNNEI. The CDR3 loop is CASNPTDSNQPQHF. CDR3 in DNA: TGTGCCAGCAATCCGACAGATAGCAATCAGCCCCAGCATTTT.

The V and J genes are TRBV27 and TRBJ1-6, with D maybe TRBD1 (6 bases). Per the germline V gene, CDR1 is MNHEY and CDR2 is SMNVEV (reference sequence). CDR3 size: 16 residues. Trimming stripped 3 bases from V and 7 bases from J, with 16 bases between. CDR3 sequence: CASSFSGQGRNSPLHF. Written as DNA, the CDR3 is TGTGCCAGCAGTTTCTCAGGGCAGGGGCGAAATTCACCCCTCCACTTT.

The V call is TRBV19, the J call TRBJ2-1, with a weak D call TRBD1 (5 bases). Germline V gives CDR1 LNHDA, CDR2 SQIVND (reference sequence). Between the trimmed V and J ends, which lost 6 bases and 3 bases, there was a span of 9 bases. This CDR3 has 13 amino acids. The CDR3 here is CASRQGGYNEQFF. The CDR3 nucleotides are TGTGCCAGTAGGCAGGGTGGCTACAATGAGCAGTTCTTC.

CDR3 nucleotides: TGTGCCAGCAGTGCGGGTACCAATCAGCCCCAGCATTTT. Its translation: CASSAGTNQPQHF. The chain recombines TRBV2 with TRBJ1-5; D unclear. Deletions cut 4 bases from V and 3 bases from J, with 7 bases between. The length of the CDR3 is 13 residues. Germline V gene sequence: CDR1 SNHLY, CDR2 FYNNEI.

This clone occurred once. This chain joins TRBV6-5 and TRBJ1-6; 8 nucleotides line up with TRBD1. Germline lookup yields CDR1 MNHEY and CDR2 SVGAGI. With 5 bases clipped from V and 10 bases from J, the junction kept 7 bases outside the gene matches. The CDR3 runs to 14 residues. The CDR3 DNA reads as TGTGCCAGCAGTACGGACAGGGTACGATCACCCCTCCACTTT. Protein product: CASSTDRVRSPLHF.

The rearrangement joins TRBV6-1 to TRBJ1-1; D gene uncertain. CDR1 and CDR2 (germline): MNHNS, SASEGT. The ends were cut back, 3 bases at V and 1 base at J, with 12 bases in the middle. CDR3 length equals 15 residues. CDR3 region: CASSDGFSRNTEAFF. The CDR3 DNA reads as TGTGCCAGCAGTGATGGCTTTAGCAGGAACACTGAAGCTTTCTTT.

The chain links TRBV15 to TRBJ2-3; tentatively, D is TRBD2 (5 bases). This CDR3 has 14 amino acids. V lost 4 bases and J lost 4, with 12 bases in between. Germline V gene lookup returns CDR1 LNHNV and CDR2 YYDKDF (reference sequence). The CDR3 DNA reads TGTGCCACCAGCAAGGGCCAAGCGGCAGATACGCAGTATTTT. Translation: CATSKGQAADTQYF.